The TCR beta chain under discussion was sequenced for a study of shared clonotypes between healthy human individuals. Study-level information: Used for every donor were three CD4 naive, three CD4 memory, two CD8 naive and one CD8 memory plate.

The germline CDR1 and CDR2 sequences are MGHRA and YSYEKL. The CDR3 is 16 amino acids. Trimming stripped 0 bases from V and 8 bases from J, with 19 bases between. Authors' processing steps: Junction-only sequences without quality scores were provided by ImmunoSEQ, so filtering was different. Profiling relied on immunoSEQ multiplex PCR, and the TCRdb table lists in-frame clones only, not all of them. V and J calls and clone size are given by that table; D and trimming were obtained from the DNA. The sample lists some 2,500,000 clones, 93% occurring once. The sequenced material came from naive CD4+ T cells from PBMCs. The subset: CD45RA+ positively selected. This TCR came from a man younger than 30 in good health. Some clones in this sample may be carry-over from other donors' samples. The gene calls are TRBV4-1 and TRBJ1-2; maybe TRBD1 (5 bases). CDR3 sequence reads: CASSQDAGRGRIGYTF. CDR3 sequence (DNA): TGCGCCAGCAGCCAAGATGCCGGGAGGGGAAGGATAGGCTACACCTTC.